This T cell receptor (beta chain) was profiled in a study of cytomegalovirus exposure and HLA in healthy donors (dated by TCRdb to 2017 to 2019). Regarding the research as a whole: An earlier analysis of 550 to 700 of the donors reported 250 to 300 Gb of sequence data and 100 million to 130 million unique TCR beta sequences from 190 million or so T cells. Roughly 300 gigabases of sequencing data and tens of millions of unique TCR sequences were included in an early release covering roughly 700 HLA-typed donors. Every repertoire in the discovery cohort had been generated on one and the same sequencing platform. HLA typing included class I and class II loci at four-digit resolution. In the later analysis, no new phenotypic data were used to find candidate immune exposures; instead, reliance was placed on TCR beta sequences and their occurrence across donors. A later analysis re-analyzed previously published TCR beta repertoires from 650 to 800 donors and added high-resolution HLA genotyping to study TCR occurrence patterns. To predict cytomegalovirus infection status, the study combined high-throughput TCR immunosequencing, statistical association of individual TCRs with disease status, and machine learning. Of the roughly 390 genotyped donors, around 81% fell in the genetic ancestry cluster associated with self-reported Caucasian donors. The number of donors typed differed by locus, with 629-630 for A, B, C, DRB1 and DQB1, around 500 for DQA1, 600 to 610 for DPA1, and about 450 for DPB1. Donor age, sex, ethnicity and CMV serostatus were compiled alongside the repertoire data. In addition to the first cohort of approximately 670 subjects, a separate validation cohort of 130 or so different subjects was used. Because of strong linkage in the cohort, roughly five DR-DQ haplotypes were treated as single units for association and clustering. Among about 400 genotyped donors of the cohort, an average of around 220,000 unique TCR beta nucleotide sequences was sequenced per donor, of which about 20% were non-productive. To decide whether each TCR beta V gene segment behaved as functional or pseudogenic, an earlier analysis of approximately 620 of the donors relied on high-throughput TCR beta sequencing. The study used immunosequencing to profile the T cell repertoires of 670 or so subjects and linked those repertoires to cytomegalovirus serostatus. The aim of the study was to test whether cataloging public T cell receptors could identify signatures of past pathogen exposure. A later genetic analysis took genome-wide SNP genotypes for about 55% of the 666 donors and used that subset as a discovery cohort. General study outcomes and caveats: Because some donors lacked HLA typing at each locus, the association tests relied only on the typed subset. A further reported finding was that TCR beta sequences accurately predicted the HLA-A and HLA-B alleles for most subjects in the first cohort. In a later analysis, HLA-associated TCR beta chains showed more clonal expansion and lower generation probabilities than non-associated chains that were equally common. The only immune exposure information available for the cohort was CMV serostatus. The earlier analysis of some 560 of the donors excluded about 16 rarely observed V segments, including chromosome 9 orphons, because counts were too low. The presence/absence analyses assumed that sequencing depth was roughly uniform across donors, and that assumption may not be true. A cluster of highly shared sequence variants was judged likely to represent a technical artifact of the sequencing pipeline. According to a later analysis, TCR association rates differed among HLA loci, with DRB1 alleles showing the most associated TCRs and HLA-C alleles showing the fewest. According to the authors, the approach could potentially be generalized to other disease states and immunological phenotypes. Compared with the 666-donor mean, donors in an Asian-associated ancestry cluster had fewer N-insertions in productive TCRs, according to a later genetic analysis. At a false discovery rate of 0.05, a later analysis linked 16,000 or so TCR beta sequences to specific HLA alleles. When HLA alleles, especially DR and DQ, strongly co-occurred, TCR associations were difficult to assign to individual alleles. Linkage disequilibrium might explain the correlated functional status among segregating V segments, but an unknown experimental factor could not be ruled out. In the study, 150 to 200 TCR beta chains were listed as associated with cytomegalovirus. A later analysis found that most CMV-associated TCR beta chains appeared HLA-restricted, with HLA associations seemingly driven largely by CMV exposure. The classifier was reported to diagnose cytomegalovirus status with high specificity and sensitivity in both the original and validation cohorts. While some public TCRs were present in many individuals, most TCR sequences turned up only very rarely across donors. In an earlier analysis of over 550 of the donors, most TCR beta V segments were observed in productive rearrangements about 87% or about 30% of the time, broadly matching IMGT annotations. V-gene and J-gene trimming of TCR beta chains was associated with a missense DCLRE1C variant in a later genetic analysis, and the association was replicated in an independent cohort. In this cohort, only TCR beta chains were sequenced, and detectable features were limited by the absence of alpha or paired-chain data. Several of the top co-occurrence clusters appeared to be linked to parvovirus B19, influenza, CMV and Epstein-Barr virus, according to a later analysis. Some IMGT-functional V segments, including TRBV6-2 and TRBV6-3, could not be distinguished by the 87-base-pair reads and were therefore excluded. Three of the identified cytomegalovirus-associated TCR beta chains were confirmed in vitro to be specific for cytomegalovirus antigens.

Comments on this clone: Its antigen is still unknown. No base quality information exists; no much larger clone differs at one position.

The library relied on the immunoSEQ multiplex PCR assay. The multiplex PCR relied on a mix of 60 forward primers for TCR Vbeta segments and 13 reverse primers for TCR Jbeta segments. A multiplex PCR assay on genomic DNA amplified the CDR3 region of rearranged TCR beta genes. Amplified TCR beta libraries were sequenced as 87-base-pair reads on the Illumina HiSeq System. On the authors' methods: A later analysis counted some 74 million unique TCR beta chains across the 640 or so repertoires, and roughly 10 million of these chains were shared by at least two donors. A nearest-neighbor algorithm error-corrected the raw reads and collapsed the reads into unique sequences, merging closely related sequences to remove PCR and sequencing errors. CDR3 sequences were aligned to IMGT reference sequences to assign V, D and J gene segments. For a sequence to be retained, a match of at least six nucleotides to both a V gene segment and a J gene segment was required. A rearrangement counted as productive if the CDR3 had no stop codons and remained in frame with V and J, and every other rearrangement counted as non-productive. Following IMGT convention, CDR3 was defined as the stretch from the second conserved V-encoded cysteine to the conserved J-encoded phenylalanine. Sequences without an unambiguous match to a single V gene segment were excluded from the earlier analysis of about 600 of the donors. In an earlier analysis of a few hundred of the donors, V segments were called functional above 56.7% productive rearrangements and were called segregating when the between-donor standard deviation exceeded 5%. To diagnose cytomegalovirus status from the catalog of TCR beta chain sequences, a statistical classification framework was built. A later analysis assigned V and J genes by comparing TCR nucleotide sequences with IMGT/GENE-DB human TR gene sequences. Using the TCRdist pipeline, a later analysis assigned CDR3 sequences along with most-parsimonious VDJ recombination scenarios. A later analysis defined each TCR beta chain by its CDR3 amino acid sequence plus V-gene family, and excluded reads lacking a unique V-gene family. A later analysis removed over 500 highly shared, low-generation-probability nucleotide sequences to deal with suspected cross-contamination and a sequencing artifact. In a later analysis, a clonal expansion index was calculated for each public chain from normalized within-repertoire ranks of inferred template counts. In a later analysis, generation probabilities were computed using a VDJ recombination model fitted to out-of-frame rearrangements, and the results were checked against IGoR. A later analysis scored TCR-TCR, TCR-HLA and TCR-CMV co-occurrence with hypergeometric tests, applying a repertoire-size bias correction to TCR pairs. A later analysis estimated false discovery rates by permuting HLA or CMV assignments 20 times. A later analysis grouped co-occurring TCRs with DBSCAN, adding TCRdist sequence similarity when clustering within HLA-allele-positive subsets. Repertoires with fewer than 30,000 or more than 120,000 public chains were left out of co-occurrence clustering, as were about 5 repertoires with anomalous nucleotide sharing. Here the immuneACCESS table is served through TCRdb, limited to in-frame sequences with V and J called. Missing clones are a known gap in these copies; in checked studies unresolved V genes cover under half, and the rest lacks a known reason. The DNA was the basis for D and trimming; V, J and clone size are from that table. The sample table contains 150,000 to 200,000 clones; only one count was recorded for around three quarters of them. 1.5% to 2% of the sample is held by the ten biggest clonotypes.

The CDR3 covers 12 residues, taking in both the cysteine and the phenylalanine. Solely the CDR3 DNA is kept, with 36 bases framed from the first base. In the germline V gene, CDR1 corresponds to LGHNA and CDR2 to YNFKEQ. Trimming costs V 0 bases and J 6 bases, and their ends lie 6 bases apart. The cohort consisted of 670 or so healthy bone marrow donors. All cohort members were sampled while nominally healthy, although unrecorded immune exposures were likely present. The donor was CMV seronegative and belonged to the group of 350 to 400 seronegative cohort members. A peripheral blood sample was collected from each donor, and TCR beta sequencing was performed on peripheral blood mononuclear cells. The Qiagen DNeasy Blood Extraction Kit was used to extract genomic DNA from the blood cell samples.

What was sequenced was PBMCs. The source is a woman in her 30s in good health and CMV-seronegative. The chain links TRBV4-2 with TRBJ2-7; the D gene assignment is ambiguous. The CDR3 amino acid sequence is: CASSQESLEQYF. The DNA sequence follows: TGTGCCAGCAGCCAAGAGTCCCTCGAGCAGTACTTC.